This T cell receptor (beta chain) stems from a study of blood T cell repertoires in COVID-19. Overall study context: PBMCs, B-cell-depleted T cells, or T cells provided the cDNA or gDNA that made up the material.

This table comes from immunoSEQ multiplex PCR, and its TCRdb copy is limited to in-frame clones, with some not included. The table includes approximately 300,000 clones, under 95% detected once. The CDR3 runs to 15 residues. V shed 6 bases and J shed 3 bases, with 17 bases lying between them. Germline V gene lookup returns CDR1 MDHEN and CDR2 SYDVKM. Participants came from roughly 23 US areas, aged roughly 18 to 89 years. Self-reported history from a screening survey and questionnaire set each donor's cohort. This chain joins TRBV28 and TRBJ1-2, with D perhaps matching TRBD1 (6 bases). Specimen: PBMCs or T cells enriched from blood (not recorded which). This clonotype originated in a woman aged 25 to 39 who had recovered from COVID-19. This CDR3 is CASSPPPGGDYGYTF. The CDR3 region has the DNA TGTGCCAGCAGCCCTCCCCCGGGGGGCGACTATGGCTACACCTTC.